The present TCR beta chain was sequenced within a study of Graves' ophthalmopathy and Graves' hyperthyroidism (dated by TCRdb to 2016 to 2019). Describing the broader study: Peripheral blood was collected before any treatment was given, at the time of initial diagnosis. To tell Graves' ophthalmopathy apart from Graves' hyperthyroidism, and to predict which patients would progress to ophthalmopathy, the study relied on TCR beta repertoire signatures. In total, approximately 140 blood samples were TCR-sequenced: fewer than 50 ophthalmopathy, some 75 hyperthyroidism and approximately 17 hyperthyroidism-to-ophthalmopathy patients. To explore V-J signatures that separate ophthalmopathy from hyperthyroidism, a discovery set of about a hundred patients was enrolled, consisting of about 41 with ophthalmopathy and under 65 with stable hyperthyroidism. The independent validation cohort included approximately 19 hyperthyroidism patients plus 17 patients who later progressed from hyperthyroidism to ophthalmopathy. In several hyperthyroidism patients, the T-cell repertoire of thyroid tissue was compared with the T-cell repertoire of blood. Following sample collection, hyperthyroidism patients were given methimazole at a starting dose of 30 mg daily, and ophthalmopathy patients were given high-dose intravenous methylprednisolone. Findings and caveats that apply to the study as a whole: No statistical method was used to set the sample size in advance, and the investigators knew which group each participant was assigned to. Ophthalmopathy was separated from stable hyperthyroidism by the 13-signature model with roughly 87% sensitivity and 81% to 84% specificity in cross-validation and with 80%/75% in the test set. In validation, the model predicted ophthalmopathy progression with 55% to 71% sensitivity and less than 80% specificity; 12 predicted patients were CT-confirmed with GO in a median of around 6.5 months. Among expanded thyroid clonotypes with frequency above 0.001, most also showed up in blood, which suggests that blood repertoires may reflect the thyroid immune response.

This clonotype occurred many times. Which antigen it targets is not known. Base qualities were left out, and no much larger clone turns up one base away. The CDR3 contains 14 residues, cysteine and phenylalanine counted. Of all the DNA, just the CDR3 is kept, 42 bases in frame from base 1. Between the V and J ends, shortened by 0 bases and 3 bases respectively, the junction contains 10 bases. CDR1 and CDR2 are drawn from the germline V gene: SGDLS, YYNGEE. For repertoire sequencing, the TCR beta CDR3 regions were amplified from RNA transcripts. The first round was an RT-PCR using HTBI primers with the Qiagen OneStep RT-PCR kit, and this first round was followed by a second-round multiplex PCR, then size selection and purification. Libraries were sequenced paired-end with 100 bp reads on an Illumina HiSeq2000. Under the source paper's analysis protocol: SOAPnuke was used to process the reads, removing any read that contained adapters or uncalled bases, had a mean Phred below 15, or lacked an exact match to the constant primer or identifier. COPE v1.2.5 was used to merge high-quality paired reads. Unique nucleotide sequences were defined as clonotypes and aligned to IMGT TRB V, D and J references using MiTCR v1.1. The analysis was limited to V-J combinations with a frequency above 0.0001, which together covered 99% to 99.2% of the repertoires. For each V-J combination, a TCR clonal expansion and chaos score was defined as F50 clonal expansion divided by the chaos observed in the TCRdist matrix. Welch's t-statistics and random forest were used to narrow the features down to 10 to 15 V-J combinations, which were then fed into a naive Bayes classifier. The Morisita-Horn index was used to measure how similar the thyroid and blood repertoires were. TCRdb trimmed public reads at Q25 via fastp, called clones via MiXCR and kept in-frame beta chains. Every entry covers one CDR3 protein and lists the most common genes and DNA from its rows. These V and J calls are TCRdb output, not the study's own analysis. Present in this sample are about 740,000 distinct CDR3 sequences, roughly 40% of which were seen just once. The ten largest account for 40% to 55% of the sample.

Ophthalmopathy patients were characterized by moderately to severely active disease, a Clinical Activity Score of at least 3, a NOSPECS grade of at least 4, and a disease duration under 3 months. Patients with other autoimmune diseases, uncontrolled infections, pregnancy or lactation were excluded from the study. Diagnosis was based on clinical symptoms, serum thyroxine, TRAb, thyroid ultrasound and orbital computed tomography. Ficoll-Paque density gradient centrifugation was used to isolate PBMCs from under 11 ml of fresh peripheral blood. Total RNA was extracted with Trizol reagent and quality-checked on an Agilent 2100 Bioanalyzer.

The TCR was taken from an adult man with Graves' ophthalmopathy. This chain joins TRBV9 to TRBJ2-7; no D gene can be assigned with confidence. Specimen: peripheral blood. The CDR3 region reads CASSVGWGSYEQYF. The DNA sequence reads TGTGCCAGCAGCGTAGGCTGGGGTAGCTACGAGCAGTACTTC.